Sequencing of this T cell receptor (beta chain) was carried out in a study of blood T cell repertoires in COVID-19. Turning to the study itself: Samples representing acute and convalescent COVID-19 were sourced from the United States, Italy and Spain. From T cells, B-cell-depleted T cells, or PBMCs came the material, which was cDNA or gDNA.

The method was immunoSEQ multiplex PCR; TCRdb's version includes in-frame clones alone and lacks a portion of them. The table shows 140,000 to 150,000 clones, with roughly 80% occurring only once. CDR3 size: 16 residues. The sample consisted of peripheral blood. The TCR originated in a human donor in a cohort sampled during active COVID-19. The chain employs TRBV21-1 and TRBJ2-5; the DNA was not used to check the table's D call, TRBD2. TRBV21-1 is a pseudogene locus. DNA for the CDR3: TGTGCCAGCAGCAAAAACCTAGCGGAACCTCAAGAGACCCAGTACTTC. It is translated as CASSKNLAEPQETQYF.